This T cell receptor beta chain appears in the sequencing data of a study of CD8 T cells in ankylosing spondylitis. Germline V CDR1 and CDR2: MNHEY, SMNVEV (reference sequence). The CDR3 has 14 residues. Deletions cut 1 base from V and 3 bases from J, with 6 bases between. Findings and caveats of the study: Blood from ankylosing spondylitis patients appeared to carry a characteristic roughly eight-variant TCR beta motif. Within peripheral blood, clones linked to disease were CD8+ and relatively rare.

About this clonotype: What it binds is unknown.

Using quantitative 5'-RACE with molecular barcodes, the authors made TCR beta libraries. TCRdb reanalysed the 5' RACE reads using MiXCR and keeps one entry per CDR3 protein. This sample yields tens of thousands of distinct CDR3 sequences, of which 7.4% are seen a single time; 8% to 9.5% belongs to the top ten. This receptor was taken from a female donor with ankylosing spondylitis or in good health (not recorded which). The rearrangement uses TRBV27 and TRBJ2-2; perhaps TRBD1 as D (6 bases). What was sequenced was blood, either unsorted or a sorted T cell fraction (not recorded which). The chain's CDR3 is CASSLYRDTGELFF. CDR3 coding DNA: TGTGCCAGCAGTTTATACAGGGACACCGGGGAGCTGTTTTTT.